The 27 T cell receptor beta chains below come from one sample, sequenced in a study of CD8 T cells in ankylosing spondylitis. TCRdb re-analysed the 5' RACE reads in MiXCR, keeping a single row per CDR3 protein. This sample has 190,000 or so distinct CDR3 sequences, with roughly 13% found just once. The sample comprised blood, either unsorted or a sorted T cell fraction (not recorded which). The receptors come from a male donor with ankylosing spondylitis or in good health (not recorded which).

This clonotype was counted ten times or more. As DNA, the CDR3 is TGTGTCTTAAGGGGAAGGGATGGCTACACCTTC. This sequence encodes CVLRGRDGYTF. The gene calls are TRBV12-3 or TRBV12-4 and TRBJ1-2; D is perhaps TRBD1 (5 bases). CDR3 size: 11 residues.

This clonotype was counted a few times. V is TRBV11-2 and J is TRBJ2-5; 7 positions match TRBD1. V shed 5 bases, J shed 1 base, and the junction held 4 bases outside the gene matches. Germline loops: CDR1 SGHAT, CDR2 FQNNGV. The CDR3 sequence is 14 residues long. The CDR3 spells CASSPWDSQETQYF. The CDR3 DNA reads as TGTGCCAGCAGCCCTTGGGACAGCCAAGAGACCCAGTACTTC.

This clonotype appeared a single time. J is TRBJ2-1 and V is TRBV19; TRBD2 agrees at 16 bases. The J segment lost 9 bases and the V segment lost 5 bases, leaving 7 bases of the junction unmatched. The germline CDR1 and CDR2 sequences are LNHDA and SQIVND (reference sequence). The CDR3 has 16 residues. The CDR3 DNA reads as TGTGCCAGTAGTGGGGGACTAGCGGGGGGGCTGGGTGAGCAGTTCTTC. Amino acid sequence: CASSGGLAGGLGEQFF. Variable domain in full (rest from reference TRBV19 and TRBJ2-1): DGGITQSPKYLFRKEGQNVTLSCEQNLNHDAMYWYRQDPGQGLRLIYYSQIVNDFQKGDIAEGYSVSREKKESFPLTVTSAQKNPTAFYLCASSGGLAGGLGEQFFGPGTRLTVL.

CDR3 nucleotides: TGCGCCAGCAGCCAAGATCTGGTCTACGAGCAGTACTTC. This gives the protein CASSQDLVYEQYF. The rearrangement joins TRBV4-1 to TRBJ2-7; no reliable D call. Looked up from germline, CDR1 is MGHRA and CDR2 is YSYEKL. The CDR3 contains 13 residues. Trimming shortened V by 0 bases and J by 3 bases, and 6 bases separated the two germline ends.

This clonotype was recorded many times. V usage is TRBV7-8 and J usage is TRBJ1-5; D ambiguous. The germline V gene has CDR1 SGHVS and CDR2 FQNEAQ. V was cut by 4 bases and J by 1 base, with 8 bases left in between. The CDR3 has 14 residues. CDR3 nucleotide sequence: TGTGCCAGCAGCTCTCTAGGGAGCAATCAGCCCCAGCATTTT. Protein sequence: CASSSLGSNQPQHF.

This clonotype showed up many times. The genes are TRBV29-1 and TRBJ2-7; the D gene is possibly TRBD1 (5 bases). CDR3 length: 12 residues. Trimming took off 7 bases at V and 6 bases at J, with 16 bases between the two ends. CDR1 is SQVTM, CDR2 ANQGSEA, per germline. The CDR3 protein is CSAIEQGPEQYF. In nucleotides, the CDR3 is TGCAGCGCGATTGAGCAGGGCCCCGAGCAGTACTTC.

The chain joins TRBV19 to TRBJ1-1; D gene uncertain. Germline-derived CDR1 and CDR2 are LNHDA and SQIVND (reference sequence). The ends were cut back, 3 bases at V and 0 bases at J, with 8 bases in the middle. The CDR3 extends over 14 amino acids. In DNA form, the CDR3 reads TGTGCCAGTAGTATTGTCGCTATGAACACTGAAGCTTTCTTT. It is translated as CASSIVAMNTEAFF.

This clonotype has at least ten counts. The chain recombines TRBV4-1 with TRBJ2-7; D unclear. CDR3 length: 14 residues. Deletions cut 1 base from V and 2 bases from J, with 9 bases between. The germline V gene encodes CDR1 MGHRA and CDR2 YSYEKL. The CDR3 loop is CASSQGLETYEQYF. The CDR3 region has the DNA TGCGCCAGCAGCCAAGGCCTAGAGACCTACGAGCAGTACTTC.

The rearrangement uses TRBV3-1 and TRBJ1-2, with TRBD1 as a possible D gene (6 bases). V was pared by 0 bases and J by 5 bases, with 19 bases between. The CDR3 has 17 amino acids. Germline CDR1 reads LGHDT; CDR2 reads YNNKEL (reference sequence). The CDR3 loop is CASSQDPARNRDYGYTF. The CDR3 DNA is TGTGCCAGCAGCCAAGATCCAGCGCGAAACAGGGATTATGGCTACACCTTC.

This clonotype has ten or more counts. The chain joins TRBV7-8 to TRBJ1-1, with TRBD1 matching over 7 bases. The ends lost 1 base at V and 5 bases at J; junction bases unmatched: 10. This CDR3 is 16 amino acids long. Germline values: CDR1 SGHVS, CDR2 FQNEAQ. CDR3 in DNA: TGTGCCAGCAGCTTAGGACAGGGAAGCGGGATAACTGAAGCTTTCTTT. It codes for CASSLGQGSGITEAFF.

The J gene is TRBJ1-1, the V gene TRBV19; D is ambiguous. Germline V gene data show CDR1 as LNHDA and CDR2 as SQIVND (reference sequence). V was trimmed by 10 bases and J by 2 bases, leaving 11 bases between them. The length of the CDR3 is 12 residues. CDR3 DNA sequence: TGTGCCACCATACTAGGAAACACTGAAGCTTTCTTT. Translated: CATILGNTEAFF.

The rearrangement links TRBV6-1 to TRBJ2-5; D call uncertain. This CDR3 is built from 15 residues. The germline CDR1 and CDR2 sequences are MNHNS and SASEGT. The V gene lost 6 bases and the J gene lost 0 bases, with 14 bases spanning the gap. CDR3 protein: CASRLSGSYQETQYF. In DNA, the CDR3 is TGTGCCAGCAGACTCTCGGGCTCGTACCAAGAGACCCAGTACTTC.

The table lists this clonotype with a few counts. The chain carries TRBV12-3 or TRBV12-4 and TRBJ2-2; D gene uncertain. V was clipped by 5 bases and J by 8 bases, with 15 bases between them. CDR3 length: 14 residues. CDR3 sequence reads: CASSTTELVGELFF. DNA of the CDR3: TGTGCCAGCAGTACGACGGAGCTCGTGGGGGAGCTGTTTTTT.

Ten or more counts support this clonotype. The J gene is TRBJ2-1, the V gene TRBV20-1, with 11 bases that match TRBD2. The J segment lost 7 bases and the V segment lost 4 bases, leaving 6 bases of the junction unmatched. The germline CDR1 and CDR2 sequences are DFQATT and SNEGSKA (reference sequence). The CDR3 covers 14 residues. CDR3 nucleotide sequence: TGCAGTGCTAAGGGACTAGCGGAGATTAATGAGCAGTTCTTC. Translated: CSAKGLAEINEQFF.

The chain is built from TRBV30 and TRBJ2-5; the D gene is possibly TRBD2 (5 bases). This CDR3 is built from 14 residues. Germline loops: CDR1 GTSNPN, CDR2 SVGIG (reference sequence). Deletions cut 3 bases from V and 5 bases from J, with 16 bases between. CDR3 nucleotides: TGTGCCTGGAGCGAGGGAGTTGGATCGGAGACCCAGTACTTC. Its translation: CAWSEGVGSETQYF. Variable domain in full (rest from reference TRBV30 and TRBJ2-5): SQTIHQWPATLVQPVGSPLSLECTVEGTSNPNLYWYRQAAGRGLQLLFYSVGIGQISSEVPQNLSASRPQDRQFILSSKKLLLSDSGFYLCAWSEGVGSETQYFGPGTRLLVL.

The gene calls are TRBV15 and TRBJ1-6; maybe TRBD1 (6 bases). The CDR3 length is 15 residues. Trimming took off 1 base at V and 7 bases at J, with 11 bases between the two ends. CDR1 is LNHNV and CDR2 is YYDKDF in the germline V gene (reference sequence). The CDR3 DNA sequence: TGTGCCACCAGCAGAGGGGGGGCCGGGAATTCACCCCTCCACTTT. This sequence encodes CATSRGGAGNSPLHF.

CDR3 residues: CASSSRGMAYEQYF. In DNA form, the CDR3 reads TGTGCCAGCAGTTCCAGAGGGATGGCCTACGAGCAGTACTTC. The chain has TRBV6-5 and TRBJ2-7; D may be TRBD2 (5 bases). V dropped 4 bases and J dropped 2 bases, with 12 bases sitting between them. The CDR3 loop spans 14 amino acids. CDR1 and CDR2 from the germline V gene are MNHEY and SVGAGI.

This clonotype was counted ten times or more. CDR3 residues: CASSQETVTQYNEQFF. The DNA of the CDR3 is TGTGCCAGCAGCCAGGAAACAGTGACTCAATACAATGAGCAGTTCTTC. The chain couples TRBV14 to TRBJ2-1; D gene ambiguous. V lost 3 bases and J 4 bases, leaving 16 bases between the germline ends. The CDR3 runs to 16 residues. CDR1 and CDR2 (germline): SGHDN, FVKESK.

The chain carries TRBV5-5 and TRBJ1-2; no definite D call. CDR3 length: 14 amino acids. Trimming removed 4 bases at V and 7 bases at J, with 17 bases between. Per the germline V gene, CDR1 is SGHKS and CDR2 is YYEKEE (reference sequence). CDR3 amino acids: CASSEEGGQVGYTF. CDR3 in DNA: TGTGCCAGCAGCGAGGAAGGAGGGCAAGTTGGCTACACCTTC.

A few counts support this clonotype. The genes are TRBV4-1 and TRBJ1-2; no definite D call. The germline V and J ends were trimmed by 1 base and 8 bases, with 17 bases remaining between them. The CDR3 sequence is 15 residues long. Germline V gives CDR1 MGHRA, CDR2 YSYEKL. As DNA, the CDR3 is TGCGCCAGCAGCCAAGGGAACGATGATTTGGAGGGCTACACCTTC. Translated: CASSQGNDDLEGYTF.

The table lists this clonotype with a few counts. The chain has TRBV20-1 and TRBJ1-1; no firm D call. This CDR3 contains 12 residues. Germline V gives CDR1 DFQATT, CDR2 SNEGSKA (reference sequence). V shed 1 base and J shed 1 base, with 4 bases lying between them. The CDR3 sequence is CSARGENTEAFF. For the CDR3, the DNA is TGCAGTGCTAGAGGAGAGAACACTGAAGCTTTCTTT.

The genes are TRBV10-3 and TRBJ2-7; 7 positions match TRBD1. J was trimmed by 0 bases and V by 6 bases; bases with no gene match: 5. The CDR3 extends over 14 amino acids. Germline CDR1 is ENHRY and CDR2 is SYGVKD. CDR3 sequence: CAIRQGEVSYEQYF. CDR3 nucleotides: TGTGCCATCAGGCAGGGGGAAGTCTCCTACGAGCAGTACTTC.

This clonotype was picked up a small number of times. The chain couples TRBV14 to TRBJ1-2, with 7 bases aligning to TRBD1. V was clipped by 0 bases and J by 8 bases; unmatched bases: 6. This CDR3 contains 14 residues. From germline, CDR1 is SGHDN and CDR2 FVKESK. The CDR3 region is CASSQDQGVGGYTF. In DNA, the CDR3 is TGTGCCAGCAGCCAAGATCAGGGGGTGGGCGGCTACACCTTC.

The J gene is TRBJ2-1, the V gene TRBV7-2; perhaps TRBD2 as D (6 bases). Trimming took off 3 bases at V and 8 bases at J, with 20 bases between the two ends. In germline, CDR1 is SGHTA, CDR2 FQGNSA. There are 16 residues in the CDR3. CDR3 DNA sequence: TGTGCCAGCAGCTTTTCATTGGGACTCCCCCCCGATGAGCAGTTCTTC. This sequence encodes CASSFSLGLPPDEQFF.

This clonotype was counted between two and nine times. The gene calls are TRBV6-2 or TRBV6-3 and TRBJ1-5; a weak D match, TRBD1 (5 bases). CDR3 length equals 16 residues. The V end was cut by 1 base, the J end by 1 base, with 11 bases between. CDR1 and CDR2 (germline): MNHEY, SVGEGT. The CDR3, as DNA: TGTGCCAGCAGTTACTTAGGGGAAGGAAGCAATCAGCCCCAGCATTTT. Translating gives CASSYLGEGSNQPQHF.

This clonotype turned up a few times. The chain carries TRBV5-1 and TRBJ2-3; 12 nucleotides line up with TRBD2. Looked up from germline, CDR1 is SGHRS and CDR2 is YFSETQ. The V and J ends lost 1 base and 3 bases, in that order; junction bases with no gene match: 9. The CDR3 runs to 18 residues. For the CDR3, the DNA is TGCGCCAGCAGCTTGTATCTTCGGGGGACTAGCGGGACAGATACGCAGTATTTT. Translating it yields CASSLYLRGTSGTDTQYF.

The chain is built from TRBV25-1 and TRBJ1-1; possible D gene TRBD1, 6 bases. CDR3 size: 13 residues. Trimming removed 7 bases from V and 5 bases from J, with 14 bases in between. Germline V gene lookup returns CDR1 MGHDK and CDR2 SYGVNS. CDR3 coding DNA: TGTGCCAGCACCCTTAGGGGGGGTACTGAAGCTTTCTTT. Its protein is CASTLRGGTEAFF.